The 5 T cell receptor beta chains below were found in one sample sequenced in a study of beta chain features in type 1 diabetes. Points from the study as a whole: In every one of the four CD4+ subsets, TCRB CDR3s were moderately but significantly shorter in Type 1 diabetes patients.

Every bit of the isolated RNA underwent reverse transcription, so sequencing read expressed TCRB transcripts. Method: immunoSEQ multiplex PCR; TCRdb's copy keeps in-frame clones and lacks some. This sample has about 230,000 clones; 15% to 20% occur once, and the top ten carry about 0.092%. Their cognate antigens are unknown. Sequencing input: naive CD4+ T cells from blood. These receptors were taken from a man aged 25-40 years with type 1 diabetes.

The chain has TRBV19 and TRBJ2-4; TRBD2 aligns across 8 bases. CDR3 size: 12 residues. Trimming cost V 9 bases and J 8 bases; bases outside gene matches: 6. Germline V gene sequence: CDR1 LNHDA, CDR2 SQIVND (reference sequence). The CDR3 nucleotides read TGTGCCAGCCACGGGAGGGAGGACATTCAGTACTTC. This sequence encodes CASHGREDIQYF.

The chain employs TRBV6-6 and TRBJ2-7, with 9 bases identical to TRBD1. The CDR3 runs to 14 residues. Germline lookup yields CDR1 MNHNY and CDR2 SVGAGI (reference sequence). V shed 6 bases, J shed 4 bases, and the junction held 7 bases outside the gene matches. CDR3: CASSLGQGRYEQYF. The CDR3 DNA sequence: TGTGCCAGCAGCCTCGGACAGGGGCGGTACGAGCAGTACTTC.

This sequence joins TRBV14 and TRBJ2-1; possible D gene TRBD1, 6 bases. Trimming removed 8 bases from V and 7 bases from J, with 27 bases in between. The CDR3 length is 17 residues. From germline, CDR1 is SGHDN and CDR2 FVKESK. CDR3 protein: CASGPYLAGRGDNEQFF. CDR3 nucleotide sequence: TGTGCCAGCGGGCCTTATCTGGCAGGCAGGGGTGATAATGAGCAGTTCTTC.

This clone turned up a few times. V and J are TRBV4-1 and TRBJ1-2; D might be TRBD1 (5 bases). Germline V gene lookup returns CDR1 MGHRA and CDR2 YSYEKL. The CDR3 sequence is 15 residues long. Trimming removed 3 bases from V and 4 bases from J, with 15 bases in between. The CDR3 spells CASSQQQGALYGYTF. The CDR3 DNA sequence: TGCGCCAGCAGCCAGCAGCAGGGAGCTCTCTATGGCTACACCTTC.

This clone has only a few counts. This chain links TRBV4-1 with TRBJ1-2; 7 positions match TRBD1. The CDR3 covers 13 residues. Germline-derived CDR1 and CDR2 are MGHRA and YSYEKL. The V gene end was trimmed by 0 bases and the J gene end by 6 bases; junction bases not matched to a gene: 1. For the CDR3, the DNA is TGCGCCAGCAGCCAAGAAGGGGGCAATGGCTACACCTTC. Translation: CASSQEGGNGYTF.